The 16 T cell receptor beta chains below come from one sample, sequenced in a study of T cell responses to AZD1222 COVID-19 vaccine (dated by TCRdb to the early 2020s). The library came from the immunoSEQ multiplex PCR assay. In its TCRdb copy, this immuneACCESS table keeps in-frame sequences only and misses some clones. Where compared with another copy, unresolved V genes explain less than half of these, and the others have no known cause. A total of under 150,000 clones appear in this sample, 91% of them only once. The ten top clones hold approximately 3% of the sample. The time point label of this sample denotes: baseline before first vaccination. This specimen consisted of peripheral blood, obtained on day 0 of AZD1222 vaccination. The receptors originated from an adult in good health.

The genes are TRBV6-5 and TRBJ2-7, with unresolved D. Germline CDR1 MNHEY, CDR2 SVGAGI. The CDR3 consists of 12 residues. Trimming pared 8 bases from V and 4 bases from J, leaving 12 bases between. The CDR3 here is CASGQNKYEQYF. CDR3 sequence (DNA): TGTGCCAGCGGGCAAAATAAATACGAGCAGTACTTC.

The chain combines TRBV9 with TRBJ1-3, with 9 bases identical to TRBD1. Germline CDR1 reads SGDLS; CDR2 reads YYNGEE. This CDR3 has 17 amino acids. V dropped 0 bases and J dropped 2; count of bases not matched to a gene: 6. Here the CDR3 reads CASSVEVDRGAGNTIYF. The CDR3 bases are TGTGCCAGCAGCGTAGAGGTGGACAGGGGAGCTGGAAACACCATATATTTT.

The CDR3 nucleotides are TGTGCCAGCAGTGAAGAGGACGGGAGGGCCGTCGGGACCCAGTACTTC. Protein sequence: CASSEEDGRAVGTQYF. The gene calls are TRBV6-1 and TRBJ2-5; 8 bases are shared with TRBD2. Germline lookup yields CDR1 MNHNS and CDR2 SASEGT. This CDR3 comprises 16 residues. V shed 1 base, J shed 7 bases, and the junction held 11 bases outside the gene matches.

The V call is TRBV5-1, the J call TRBJ1-4; 7 bases are a match to TRBD1. The germline CDR1 and CDR2 sequences are SGHRS and YFSETQ. V lost 3 bases to trimming and J lost 8 bases; unmatched junction nucleotides: 10. The CDR3 consists of 15 residues. The CDR3 bases are TGCGCCAGCAGCTCAACACAGGGGTGGCAGGAAAAACTGTTTTTT. Amino acids: CASSSTQGWQEKLFF.

This chain connects TRBV15 to TRBJ1-3; TRBD1 is a possible D gene (5 bases). CDR1 LNHNV and CDR2 YYDKDF come from the germline V gene (reference sequence). This CDR3 region has 16 residues. V was pared by 0 bases and J by 0 bases, with 9 bases between. The chain's CDR3 is CATSRDLGDSGNTIYF. The CDR3 DNA sequence: TGTGCCACCAGCAGAGATTTAGGGGACTCTGGAAACACCATATATTTT.

This chain links TRBV28 with TRBJ1-5; tentatively, D is TRBD1 (5 bases). The germline V and J ends were trimmed by 3 bases and 7 bases, with 16 bases remaining between them. CDR3 length equals 15 residues. CDR1 MDHEN and CDR2 SYDVKM come from the germline V gene. In DNA, the CDR3 is TGTGCCAGCAGTTTTATGGGTGCAGGGATCCAGCCCCAGCATTTT. This codes for CASSFMGAGIQPQHF.

This clone has just a few counts. CDR3: CASSRTQGLGEKLFF. DNA of the CDR3: TGTGCCAGCAGCCGAACCCAGGGGCTGGGTGAAAAACTGTTTTTT. The chain recombines TRBV4-2 with TRBJ1-4; possibly TRBD1 for D (6 bases). CDR1 is LGHNA, CDR2 YNFKEQ, per germline. The germline V and J ends were trimmed by 4 bases and 7 bases, with 16 bases remaining between them. The CDR3 sequence is 15 residues long.

The genes are TRBV24-1 and TRBJ2-1; TRBD1 agrees at 8 bases. Trimming cost V 7 bases and J 8 bases; bases outside gene matches: 18. The CDR3 loop spans 17 amino acids. Germline V gives CDR1 KGHDR, CDR2 SFDVKD. The CDR3 loop is CATRDGSSGGPWDEQFF. Here the CDR3 DNA reads TGTGCCACCAGGGACGGTTCTTCAGGGGGCCCATGGGATGAGCAGTTCTTC.

V gene TRBV3-1 (or the pseudogene TRBV3-2) combines with J gene TRBJ2-3, with D possibly being TRBD1 (5 bases). The CDR3 is made up of 14 amino acids. CDR1 is LGHDT, CDR2 YNNKEL, per germline (reference sequence). The V end lost 4 bases, the J end lost 5 bases, and 13 bases lay between the germline ends. In nucleotides, the CDR3 is TGTGCCAGCAGCCTTGGGGCGCATGGAGATACGCAGTATTTT. It is translated as CASSLGAHGDTQYF.

The CDR3 sequence: CASSSLAEGYTF. CDR3 bases: TGTGCCAGCAGCTCCCTGGCGGAGGGCTACACCTTC. The gene calls are TRBV11-3 and TRBJ1-2; no reliable D call. V lost 4 bases and J 8 bases, leaving 11 bases between the germline ends. Germline values: CDR1 SGHNT, CDR2 YENEEA. CDR3 length equals 12 residues.

V is TRBV7-9 and J is TRBJ2-7; 7 nucleotides match TRBD1. CDR1 is SEHNR, CDR2 FQNEAQ, per germline (reference sequence). This CDR3 spans 14 amino acids. V shed 5 bases and J 2 bases; nucleotides not matched to a gene: 6. CDR3 in DNA: TGTGCCAGCAGCCTCAGGGACAGCCCCTACGAGCAGTACTTC. The encoded protein is CASSLRDSPYEQYF.

Only one count was recorded for this clone. The V gene is TRBV4-3, the J gene TRBJ1-2; no clear D gene. Germline CDR1 and CDR2: LGHNA and YSLEER. The CDR3 consists of 15 residues. V gave up 1 base and J gave up 3 bases, with 12 bases separating them. DNA for the CDR3: TGCGCCAGCAGCCAAGGTCAGACGGATTACTATGGCTACACCTTC. It yields the protein CASSQGQTDYYGYTF.

In its sample, this clone was seen once. The chain has TRBV5-1 and TRBJ1-1; D unresolved. CDR3 length equals 14 residues. The germline V gene encodes CDR1 SGHRS and CDR2 YFSETQ. With 1 base removed from V and 3 bases from J, the gap between germline ends came to 10 bases. CDR3 nucleotides: TGCGCCAGCAGCTTGCTTGCGTCCGACACTGAAGCTTTCTTT. Translated: CASSLLASDTEAFF.

The genes are TRBV6-1 and TRBJ2-3, with 9 bases aligning to TRBD2. Germline CDR1 MNHNS, CDR2 SASEGT. The V segment lost 3 bases and the J segment 5 bases; nucleotides outside the gene matches: 12. The CDR3 runs 17 residues. The CDR3: CASSDPGVAGVQDTQYF. CDR3 bases: TGTGCCAGCAGTGACCCCGGGGTAGCGGGAGTTCAAGATACGCAGTATTTT.

CDR3 DNA sequence: TGCGCCAGCAGTGGCCCGACTAGCGGGAGGGCCATTGAGCAGTTCTTC. It yields the protein CASSGPTSGRAIEQFF. This chain uses TRBV10-2 with TRBJ2-1, with 14 bases aligning to TRBD2. CDR3 length equals 16 residues. Germline V gives CDR1 WSHSY, CDR2 SAAADI. Trimming cost V 4 bases and J 9 bases; bases outside gene matches: 8.

The CDR3 DNA reads TGTGCCAGCAGTCTCTATAGCAATCAGCCCCAGCATTTT. This gives the protein CASSLYSNQPQHF. The chain uses TRBV2 and TRBJ1-5, with D unclear. The V gene's germline CDR1 is SNHLY and CDR2 FYNNEI. V lost 5 bases and J 0 bases, leaving 5 bases between the germline ends. This CDR3 has 13 residues.